The T cell receptor (beta chain) under discussion was sequenced for a study of T cells after yellow fever vaccination (dated by TCRdb to between 2018 and 2021). Study-level background: The SMART-Seq v4 Ultra Low Input RNA kit was used to prepare libraries from fractions with low cell numbers. To track T-cell clones before and after primary and booster YFV17D yellow fever vaccination, bulk TCR alpha and beta repertoires were sequenced longitudinally. The cohort comprised two healthy male donors, one aged 18 to 29 and one aged 30 to 40 years. Blood was collected at multiple timepoints before and after primary and secondary immunization, and bulk PBMC replicates and cell subsets were isolated.

TCR cDNA was synthesized by 5'RACE template switching, which introduced a universal primer site and unique molecular identifiers. Priming for cDNA synthesis came from both the TCR alpha and TCR beta constant segments. Library amplification used two PCR steps, and the second PCR step added sample barcodes and sequencing adapters. Sequencing of libraries was done on Illumina HiSeq 2500 (2x100 bp) or NovaSeq (2x150 bp). Per the authors' processing: MIGEC handled demultiplexing of reads and collapsing into UMI consensus sequences, while MiXCR performed V(D)J alignment. Vaccine-responding clonotypes were identified with edgeR using replicate PBMC samples, with FDR below 0.01 and a log2 fold change above 5 up to day 15 being required. Bulk clonotypes were assigned CD4 or CD8 identity according to which sequenced CD4 or CD8 repertoire held them at higher abundance. TCRdb applied fastp at Q25 and MiXCR to the public reads, then kept only in-frame beta chains. When rows share a CDR3 protein, they turn into one entry using the most common DNA and genes. TCRdb's processing, not the authors' own work, is the source of the V and J calls. This sample has around 610,000 distinct CDR3 sequences in its table, and roughly 13% of those were observed once. Around 15% of the sample rests with the top ten.

This sample's treatment or condition label indicates: live attenuated yellow fever vaccine strain. At each blood-draw timepoint, two biological replicates of bulk PBMCs were obtained. A standard Ficoll-Paque protocol was used to isolate PBMCs from peripheral blood. RNA was extracted with TriZol from bulk PBMCs, CD4 and CD8 fractions, and dextramer-positive and dextramer-negative fractions. The junction shows trimming of 0 bases on V and 8 bases on J, plus 19 bases between the germline ends. In the germline V gene, CDR1 corresponds to MGHDK and CDR2 to SYGVNS. The CDR3, cysteine through phenylalanine, is 16 amino acids long. Left in the record is the CDR3 DNA by itself, 48 bases read in frame from the first base. Broad study findings and their caveats: Because the study included only a couple of donors, the extent to which the findings can be generalized is limited. FACS-sorted repertoires could contain abundant contaminating clonotypes from the bulk population, so computational filtering was required. After the booster, most of the clones that had expanded following primary vaccination were detected again (about 95% of CD4 and around 88% of CD8), which suggests that memory was broadly maintained. The secondary T-cell response was weaker than the primary response but faster, peaking on day 5 instead of day 15. A small share of clonotypes was detected in both CD4 and CD8 compartments, with the overlap likely arising from convergent recombination.

There are a few counts of this clonotype. Its antigen remains unidentified. Base qualities are not at hand, and no much larger clone is one base apart. This chain is built from TRBV25-1 and TRBJ1-2, with no reliable assignment of the D segment. The TCR sequence derives from a man aged 30 to 39 who received the YFV17D yellow fever vaccine. The sample was PBMCs, taken on the day of the yellow fever booster vaccination. The CDR3 is CASSEYFPGASDGYTF. The bases are TGTGCCAGCAGTGAATATTTCCCAGGTGCCTCTGACGGCTACACCTTC.